This T cell receptor (beta chain) was observed in a study of blood T cell repertoires in COVID-19. The repertoire was sequenced with immunoSEQ multiplex PCR; TCRdb's copy has only in-frame clones and lacks some. The sample contains 220,000 or so clones, roughly 90% of which appear only once. Germline values: CDR1 LGHDT, CDR2 YNNKEL (reference sequence). The V end was cut by 5 bases, the J end by 6 bases, with 23 bases between. This CDR3 spans 16 amino acids. The sequenced material came from PBMCs or T cells enriched from blood (not recorded which). The chain uses TRBV3-1 (or the pseudogene TRBV3-2) and TRBJ2-7, with D possibly matching TRBD2 (6 bases). This TCR was recovered from a man younger than 45 who had been exposed to COVID-19. CDR3 sequence reads: CASSTTYLAPGSEQYF. CDR3 DNA sequence: TGTGCCAGCAGCACCACCTATCTAGCCCCCGGGAGCGAGCAGTACTTC.